The clone carrying this TCR beta chain occurred a few times. Antigen unknown. The V gene's germline CDR1 is SQVTM and CDR2 ANQGSEA. The CDR3 length is 14 residues. Trimming cost V 6 bases and J 6 bases; bases outside gene matches: 9. This entry is derived from a study of immune evolution from preneoplasia to lung adenocarcinoma. Patient tissue came from resections in Japan or China, 2014–2017. H&E slides confirmed each diagnosis, reviewed by two pathologists independently. General study findings and limits: Normal lung had highest clonality; later lesions appeared denser, more diverse. From normal lung to invasive adenocarcinoma, top clone frequencies appeared to decrease.

TCRdb's table, derived via immunoSEQ multiplex PCR, lists solely in-frame clones and lacks some. The top ten clones hold 20% to 30% of a sample with 3,500 or so clones, roughly 48% of them seen once. The J gene is TRBJ2-1, the V gene TRBV29-1; 9 bases align to TRBD2. Sample: FFPE normal lung tissue adjacent to the tumor. The sequence was obtained from a person aged 50-59 years with lung adenocarcinoma. The CDR3 DNA reads TGCAGCGTCGGACGAGCGGGGGGACCCAATGAGCAGTTCTTC. Encoded protein: CSVGRAGGPNEQFF.